The 3 T cell receptor beta chains below were found in one sample sequenced in a study of tumor-infiltrating lymphocytes in oesophageal squamous cell carcinoma. One entry per CDR3 protein, called by TCRdb with MiXCR from the PCR reads. The sample lists around 12,000 distinct CDR3 sequences; about half were seen once. The sample taken for sequencing was normal esophageal tissue next to the tumor. The receptors were sampled from a male donor with esophageal squamous cell carcinoma.

This clonotype qualifies as medium-sized. CDR3 DNA sequence: TGTGCCAGCAGCTTAGGAGGGAGCGACAGAGAGACCCAGTACTTC. Residues: CASSLGGSDRETQYF. The chain joins TRBV11-3 to TRBJ2-5; TRBD1 or TRBD2 may be the D gene (5 bases each). V was trimmed by 1 base and J by 4 bases, leaving 13 bases between them. The CDR3 length is 15 residues. Germline V gives CDR1 SGHNT, CDR2 YENEEA.

This chain uses TRBV24-1 with TRBJ2-5, with D tentatively TRBD1 (6 bases). The J call may be mistaken, given a closer DNA end match to TRBJ2-1. The CDR3 consists of 14 residues. Germline assignment: CDR1 KGHDR and CDR2 SFDVKD. CDR3 bases: TGTGCCACCAGTGATAAAGGGACACTTAATGAGCAGTTCTTC. Translated: CATSDKGTLNEQFF.

The rearrangement joins TRBV7-4 to TRBJ2-7; possibly TRBD1 for D (6 bases). The V end lost 5 bases, the J end lost 6 bases, and 17 bases lay between the germline ends. Germline CDR1 is SGHVT and CDR2 is SQSDAQ. This CDR3 spans 14 amino acids. CDR3 protein: CASSQGREEGEQYF. In nucleotides, the CDR3 is TGTGCCAGCAGCCAGGGGAGAGAGGAAGGCGAGCAGTACTTC.